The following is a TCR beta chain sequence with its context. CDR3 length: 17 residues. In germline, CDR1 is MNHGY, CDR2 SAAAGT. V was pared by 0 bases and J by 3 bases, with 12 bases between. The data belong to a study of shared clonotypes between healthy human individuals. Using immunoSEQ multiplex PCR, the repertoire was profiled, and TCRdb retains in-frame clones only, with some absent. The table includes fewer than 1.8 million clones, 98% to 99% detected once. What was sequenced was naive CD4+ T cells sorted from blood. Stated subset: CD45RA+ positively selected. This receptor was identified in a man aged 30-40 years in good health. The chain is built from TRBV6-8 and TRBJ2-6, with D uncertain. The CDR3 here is CASSYSLPSIGANVLTF. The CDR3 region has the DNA TGTGCCAGCAGTTACTCGCTGCCCTCAATTGGGGCCAACGTCCTGACTTTC.